The sequence of this T cell receptor (beta chain) was determined in a study of shared clonotypes between healthy human individuals. Details on this clone: Its antigen is unknown.

CDR1 MDHEN and CDR2 SYDVKM come from the germline V gene. V gave up 7 bases and J gave up 4 bases, with 16 bases separating them. CDR3 length: 14 amino acids. Study-wide findings and caveats: Estimated richness values were generally larger in naive subsets than in memory subsets.

TCRdb's copy holds only in-frame clones and misses some; the assay was immunoSEQ multiplex PCR. The sample holds about 120,000 clones, 55% to 70% seen once. The sample comprised memory CD8+ T cells sorted from blood. The subset was: CD45RO+ cells pooled with CCR7-negative TemRA cells. J is TRBJ1-1 and V is TRBV28; no clear D gene. The source of this sequence is a woman aged 25 to 45 in good health. The CDR3 here is CASMVLGWVTEAFF. DNA for the CDR3: TGTGCCAGCATGGTACTGGGTTGGGTCACTGAAGCTTTCTTT. Full variable domain (rest looked up from reference TRBV28 and TRBJ1-1): DVKVTQSSRYLVKRTGEKVFLECVQDMDHENMFWYRQDPGLGLRLIYFSYDVKMKEKGDIPEGYSVSREKKERFSLILESASTNQTSMYLCASMVLGWVTEAFFGQGTRLTVV.